This T cell receptor (beta chain) stems from a study of T cells after somatic rescue of genetic block. Between the trimmed V and J ends, which lost 3 bases and 4 bases, there was a span of 7 bases. The CDR3 contains 12 residues. Per germline, CDR1 SGDLS and CDR2 YYNGEE. The assay was immunoSEQ multiplex PCR, and TCRdb's table has in-frame clones only and misses some. The data contain around 100,000 clones, 80% to 95% of them seen just once; the ten biggest clones take up about 1.5%. Source material: peripheral blood mononuclear cells (PBMCs). The V call is TRBV9, the J call TRBJ1-1, with D perhaps TRBD1 (5 bases). The TCR was taken from a woman in her late teens or twenties. For the CDR3, the DNA is TGTGCCAGCAGCGCCGGGGGCACTGAAGCTTTCTTT. Translating gives CASSAGGTEAFF.